This TCR beta chain was recovered during a study of T cell changes during pregnancy in multiple sclerosis. The CDR3 totals 17 residues. Trimming took 2 bases from V and 0 from J, leaving 13 bases between them. Per the germline V gene, CDR1 is SGHTA and CDR2 is FQGNSA. Data came from immunoSEQ multiplex PCR; TCRdb stores just in-frame clones and leaves some out. The sample contains about 40,000 clones, 90% to 95% of which appear only once. This clonotype was sampled from a female donor in good health, enrolled as a control in a pregnancy study. The chain employs TRBV7-2 and TRBJ1-4; D gene unclear. Specimen: CD4+ T cells from peripheral blood mononuclear cells, collected in the third trimester of pregnancy. The CDR3 DNA follows: TGTGCCAGCAGCTTATCGCTAGCCTCCCCAACTAATGAAAAACTGTTTTTT. It codes for CASSLSLASPTNEKLFF.